Listed below are T cell receptor beta chains from one sample, sequenced in a study of OX40 agonist ivuxolimab in advanced cancers. TCRdb keeps only in-frame clones here, not all; method: immunoSEQ multiplex PCR. The data show roughly 8,000 clones, 75% to 85% seen once. The source material was CD4+ or CD8+ T cells sorted from blood, sampled in a trial of the OX40 agonist ivuxolimab. These receptors originate from an adult with an advanced solid tumor such as melanoma, head and neck, liver or kidney cancer. Both conserved end residues are part of each CDR3. The D gene is left open where the match is weak. Expanded clones get a size class; other rows say once, few or many, or leave the size out.

v_call: TRBV7-3
d_call: TRBD2
clone_size: few
j_call: TRBJ2-1
cdr3_aa: CASSIGLATYNEQFF
cdr3_nt: TGTGCCAGCAGCATTGGACTAGCGACCTACAATGAGCAGTTCTTC

v_call: TRBV28
d_call: TRBD1
clone_size: .
j_call: TRBJ1-1
cdr3_aa: CASSFLRTGVLGTEAFF
cdr3_nt: TGTGCCAGCAGTTTCCTACGGACAGGGGTTTTGGGCACTGAAGCTTTCTTT

v_call: TRBV5-6
d_call: TRBD1
clone_size: .
j_call: TRBJ2-7
cdr3_aa: CASSSRRTGSPYEQYF
cdr3_nt: TGTGCCAGCAGCTCGAGGAGGACAGGGAGCCCCTACGAGCAGTACTTC

v_call: TRBV19
d_call: .
clone_size: few
j_call: TRBJ1-1
cdr3_aa: CASSGQISNPTEAFF
cdr3_nt: TGTGCCAGTAGCGGACAGATTTCTAATCCCACTGAAGCTTTCTTT

v_call: TRBV11-2
d_call: .
clone_size: .
j_call: TRBJ1-1
cdr3_aa: CASSFWDRGGNTEAFF
cdr3_nt: TGTGCCAGCAGTTTTTGGGACCGGGGCGGGAACACTGAAGCTTTCTTT

v_call: TRBV29-1
d_call: .
clone_size: .
j_call: TRBJ2-7
cdr3_aa: CSVIGQFYEQYF
cdr3_nt: TGCAGCGTTATCGGACAGTTCTACGAGCAGTACTTC

v_call: TRBV2
d_call: .
clone_size: .
j_call: TRBJ1-2
cdr3_aa: CASTLVGESGYGYTF
cdr3_nt: TGTGCCAGCACCCTCGTAGGGGAGTCGGGCTATGGCTACACCTTC

v_call: TRBV15
d_call: TRBD2
clone_size: .
j_call: TRBJ2-3
cdr3_aa: CATSGLAGEFRVTQYF
cdr3_nt: TGTGCCACCAGCGGTTTAGCGGGAGAATTTAGGGTTACGCAGTATTTT

v_call: TRBV6-5
d_call: TRBD1
clone_size: .
j_call: TRBJ1-2
cdr3_aa: CASSYQGGTYGYTF
cdr3_nt: TGTGCCAGCAGTTACCAAGGGGGCACCTATGGCTACACCTTC

v_call: TRBV28
d_call: .
clone_size: .
j_call: TRBJ1-1
cdr3_aa: CASSLTRTTEMNTEAFF
cdr3_nt: TGTGCCAGCAGTTTAACCCGGACGACAGAGATGAACACTGAAGCTTTCTTT

v_call: TRBV9
d_call: .
clone_size: .
j_call: TRBJ1-2
cdr3_aa: CASSDSRDGANYGYTF
cdr3_nt: TGTGCCAGCAGCGATTCCCGGGACGGAGCTAACTATGGCTACACCTTC

v_call: TRBV19
d_call: TRBD2
clone_size: once
j_call: TRBJ2-1
cdr3_aa: CASSTSGAGYNEQFF
cdr3_nt: TGTGCCAGTAGTACTAGCGGGGCCGGTTACAATGAGCAGTTCTTC

v_call: TRBV10-3
d_call: .
clone_size: .
j_call: TRBJ2-7
cdr3_aa: CAISERGTTVGEQYF
cdr3_nt: TGTGCCATCAGTGAGAGGGGGACTACTGTCGGGGAGCAGTACTTC

v_call: TRBV6-5
d_call: .
clone_size: .
j_call: TRBJ2-3
cdr3_aa: CASRIAGTDTQYF
cdr3_nt: TGTGCCAGCAGAATAGCGGGCACAGATACGCAGTATTTT

v_call: TRBV13
d_call: .
clone_size: .
j_call: TRBJ2-7
cdr3_aa: CASSLRGGGSDEQYF
cdr3_nt: TGTGCCAGCAGCTTACGCGGGGGCGGATCCGACGAGCAGTACTTC

v_call: TRBV9
d_call: .
clone_size: .
j_call: TRBJ2-5
cdr3_aa: CASSLYGLQETQYF
cdr3_nt: TGTGCCAGCAGCCTATATGGGCTACAAGAGACCCAGTACTTC

v_call: TRBV4-3
d_call: .
clone_size: .
j_call: TRBJ1-1
cdr3_aa: CASSQGVGAILTHTEAFF
cdr3_nt: TGCGCCAGCAGCCAAGGAGTCGGAGCGATCCTGACACACACTGAAGCTTTCTTT

v_call: TRBV11-2
d_call: .
clone_size: .
j_call: TRBJ1-2
cdr3_aa: CASSLERGANGYTF
cdr3_nt: TGTGCCAGCAGCTTAGAAAGAGGGGCGAATGGCTACACCTTC

v_call: TRBV10-3
d_call: TRBD2
clone_size: .
j_call: TRBJ2-7
cdr3_aa: CAISEGRETAYEQYF
cdr3_nt: TGTGCCATCAGTGAAGGGCGGGAGACCGCCTACGAGCAGTACTTC

v_call: TRBV2
d_call: TRBD1
clone_size: .
j_call: TRBJ1-1
cdr3_aa: CASKSEGATEAFF
cdr3_nt: TGTGCCAGCAAGTCAGAGGGGGCAACTGAAGCTTTCTTT